The entry that follows covers one TCR beta chain sequence. Its target antigen remains unknown. Base-call qualities are not available, and no considerably larger clone is one nucleotide away. The data derive from a study of cytomegalovirus exposure and HLA in healthy donors listed by TCRdb under 2017. In the study overall: According to an earlier analysis of a few hundred of the donors, about 180 million T cells yielded some 110 million unique TCR beta sequences and less than 300 Gb of sequence data. Typing coverage differed by locus: A, B, C, DRB1 and DQB1 were typed in roughly 620-630 donors, DQA1 in about 500, DPA1 in 600 to 610, and DPB1 in about 450. In the later analysis, no new phenotypic data were used to find candidate immune exposures; instead, reliance was placed on TCR beta sequences and their occurrence across donors. The study was designed to test whether signatures of past pathogen exposure could be identified by cataloging public T cell receptors. Of the roughly 400 genotyped donors, about 84% fell in the genetic ancestry cluster associated with self-reported Caucasian donors. Donor age, sex, ethnicity and CMV serostatus were collected together with the repertoire data. HLA typing covered class I and class II loci at four-digit resolution. A later genetic analysis took genome-wide SNP genotypes for about three fifths of the 666 donors and used that subset as a discovery cohort. Among roughly 400 genotyped donors of the cohort, an average of approximately 200,000 unique TCR beta nucleotide sequences was sequenced per donor, of which about 19% were non-productive. A later analysis re-examined previously published TCR beta repertoires from around 670 donors and added high-resolution HLA genotyping to investigate patterns of TCR occurrence. High-throughput TCR immunosequencing, statistical association of individual TCRs with disease status, and machine learning were combined to predict cytomegalovirus infection status. All discovery cohort repertoires had been generated using a single sequencing platform. Four to six DR-DQ haplotypes were handled as single units for association and clustering, since linkage in the cohort was strong. Using immunosequencing, the study profiled T cell repertoires from about 610 subjects and related those repertoires to cytomegalovirus serostatus. Besides the first cohort of hundreds of subjects, a separate validation cohort made up of roughly 120 different subjects was used. Approximately 300 gigabases of sequencing data and 91 million or so unique TCR sequences made up an early release that covered several hundred HLA-typed donors. An earlier analysis of 587 of the donors applied high-throughput TCR beta sequencing to assess whether each TCR beta V gene segment acted as functional or pseudogenic. The full study reports these points: In a later genetic analysis, a missense DCLRE1C variant was associated with V-gene and J-gene trimming of TCR beta chains, and the association was replicated in an independent cohort. Strong co-occurrence of HLA alleles, especially DR and DQ, made assigning TCR associations to individual alleles difficult. A total of 150 to 200 TCR beta chains were listed by the study as associated with cytomegalovirus. In a later analysis, HLA-associated TCR beta chains were found to be more clonally expanded and to have lower generation probabilities than equally common non-associated chains. Cytomegalovirus status was reported to be diagnosed by the classifier with high specificity and sensitivity in both the original and validation cohorts. Correlated functional status among segregating V segments might reflect linkage disequilibrium, but an unknown experimental factor could not be ruled out. The only immune exposure information available for the cohort was CMV serostatus. In a later analysis, the rate of TCR association differed among HLA loci, with DRB1 alleles having the most associated TCRs and HLA-C alleles having the fewest. The earlier analysis of 587 of the donors excluded roughly 17 rarely observed V segments, including chromosome 9 orphons, because counts were too low. A few of the identified cytomegalovirus-associated TCR beta chains were confirmed in vitro to be specific for cytomegalovirus antigens. According to a later genetic analysis, donors in an Asian-associated ancestry cluster had fewer N-insertions in productive TCRs than the approximately 710-donor mean. The presence/absence analyses assumed that sequencing depth was roughly uniform across donors, and that assumption may not be true. Broadly in line with IMGT annotations, most TCR beta V segments showed up in productive rearrangements about 87% or about 30% of the time in an earlier analysis of around 600 of the donors. At a false discovery rate of 0.05, a later analysis linked some 18,000 TCR beta sequences to specific HLA alleles. The cohort was sequenced for TCR beta chains only, and without alpha or paired-chain data the features that could be detected were limited. A further reported finding was that TCR beta sequences accurately predicted the HLA-A and HLA-B alleles for most subjects in the first cohort. Most CMV-associated TCR beta chains appeared to be HLA-restricted in a later analysis, and the HLA associations seemed to be driven largely by CMV exposure. The 87-base-pair reads could not distinguish some IMGT-functional V segments, including TRBV6-2 and TRBV6-3, so those segments were excluded. It was suggested by the authors that the approach could potentially be generalized to other disease states and immunological phenotypes. Several of the top co-occurrence clusters appeared to be linked to parvovirus B19, influenza, CMV and Epstein-Barr virus, according to a later analysis. While some public TCRs were present in many individuals, most TCR sequences turned up only very rarely across donors. Because HLA typing was unavailable for some donors at each locus, only the typed subset was used in association tests. The sequencing pipeline was judged likely to have produced a cluster of highly shared sequence variants as a technical artifact.

In total, approximately 610 healthy bone marrow donors made up the cohort. All cohort members were sampled while nominally healthy, although unrecorded immune exposures were likely present. The donor was CMV seronegative and belonged to the group of 352 seronegative cohort members. Each donor provided a peripheral blood sample, and peripheral blood mononuclear cells were used for TCR beta sequencing. The Qiagen DNeasy Blood Extraction Kit was used to extract genomic DNA from the blood cell samples. The protocol used for the library was the immunoSEQ multiplex PCR assay. For the multiplex PCR, a mixture combining 60 forward primers for TCR Vbeta segments and 13 reverse primers for TCR Jbeta segments was used. The CDR3 region of rearranged TCR beta genes was amplified from genomic DNA by a multiplex PCR assay. On the Illumina HiSeq System, the amplified TCR beta libraries were sequenced as 87-base-pair reads. The published analysis was carried out like this. A later analysis counted about 80 million unique TCR beta chains across the 600 to 850 repertoires, and 10 million to 11 million of these chains were shared by at least two donors. A nearest-neighbor algorithm error-corrected the raw reads and collapsed the reads into unique sequences, merging closely related sequences to remove PCR and sequencing errors. To assign V, D and J gene segments, CDR3 sequences were aligned to IMGT reference sequences. For a sequence to be retained, a match of at least six nucleotides to both a V gene segment and a J gene segment was required. Rearrangements were classified as productive when the CDR3 lacked stop codons and remained in frame with V and J, and all other rearrangements were classified as non-productive. Following IMGT convention, CDR3 was defined as the stretch from the second conserved V-encoded cysteine to the conserved J-encoded phenylalanine. The earlier analysis of 587 of the donors excluded any sequence lacking an unambiguous match to a single V gene segment. An earlier analysis of approximately 590 of the donors called V segments functional above 56.7% productive rearrangements and segregating when the between-donor standard deviation exceeded 5%. A statistical classification framework was built for diagnosing cytomegalovirus status from the catalog of TCR beta chain sequences. In a later analysis, TCR nucleotide sequences were compared against IMGT/GENE-DB human TR gene sequences so that V and J genes could be assigned. Using the TCRdist pipeline, a later analysis assigned CDR3 sequences along with most-parsimonious VDJ recombination scenarios. In a later analysis, each TCR beta chain was defined by its CDR3 amino acid sequence together with its V-gene family, and reads without a unique V-gene family were excluded. To address suspected cross-contamination and a sequencing artifact, a later analysis removed 450 to 700 highly shared, low-generation-probability nucleotide sequences. In a later analysis, a clonal expansion index for each public chain was calculated from normalized within-repertoire ranks of inferred template counts. In a later analysis, generation probabilities were computed with a VDJ recombination model fitted to out-of-frame rearrangements, and the resulting probabilities were checked against IGoR. A later analysis scored TCR-TCR, TCR-HLA and TCR-CMV co-occurrence with hypergeometric tests, applying a repertoire-size bias correction to TCR pairs. False discovery rates were estimated in a later analysis by permuting HLA or CMV assignments 20 times. In a later analysis, co-occurring TCRs were grouped using DBSCAN, and TCRdist sequence similarity was added for clustering within HLA-allele-positive subsets. Repertoires with fewer than 30,000 or more than 120,000 public chains, plus five repertoires with anomalous nucleotide sharing, were excluded from co-occurrence clustering. TCRdb stores this immuneACCESS table with in-frame sequences only. Part of the clones is absent; in the studies checked, under half of the shortfall reflects unresolved V genes, and no reason is known for the rest. V and J calls and clone size are as listed in that table; D and trimming were resolved from the DNA. For this sample there are about 110,000 clones; 70% to 90% appear just once. Less than 2% of the sample is in the top ten clones.

Trimming costs V 11 bases and J 0 bases, and their ends lie 14 bases apart. Sequences LNHDA (CDR1) and SQIVND (CDR2) are obtained from the germline V gene (reference sequence). The CDR3 measures 13 amino acids from cysteine to phenylalanine. The only DNA kept is the CDR3, 39 bases in frame from the first base. The chain uses TRBV19 and TRBJ2-7; perhaps TRBD1 is the D gene, with 6 bases matching. This TCR came from a man aged 35 to 55 in good health and CMV-seronegative. Sequenced material: PBMCs. The bases read TGTGCCTCTAGGGGGAAGGCCTCCTACGAGCAGTACTTC. This sequence encodes CASRGKASYEQYF.